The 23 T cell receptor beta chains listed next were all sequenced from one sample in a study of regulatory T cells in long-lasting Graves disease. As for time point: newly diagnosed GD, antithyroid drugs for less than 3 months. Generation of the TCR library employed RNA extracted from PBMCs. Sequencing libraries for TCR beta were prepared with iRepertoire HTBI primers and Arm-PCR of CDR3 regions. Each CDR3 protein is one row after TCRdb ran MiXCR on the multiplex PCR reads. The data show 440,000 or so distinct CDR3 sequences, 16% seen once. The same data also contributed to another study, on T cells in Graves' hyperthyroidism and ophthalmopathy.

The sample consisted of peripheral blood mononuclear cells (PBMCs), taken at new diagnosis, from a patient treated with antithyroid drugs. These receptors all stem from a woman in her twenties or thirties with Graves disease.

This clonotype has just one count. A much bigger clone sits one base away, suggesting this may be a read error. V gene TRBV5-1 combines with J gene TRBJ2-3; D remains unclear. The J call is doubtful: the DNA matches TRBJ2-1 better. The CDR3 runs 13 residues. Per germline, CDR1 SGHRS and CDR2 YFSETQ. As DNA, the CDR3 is TGCGCCAGCAGCTTGGCCAGGAAGGATGAGCAGTTCTTC. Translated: CASSLARKDEQFF.

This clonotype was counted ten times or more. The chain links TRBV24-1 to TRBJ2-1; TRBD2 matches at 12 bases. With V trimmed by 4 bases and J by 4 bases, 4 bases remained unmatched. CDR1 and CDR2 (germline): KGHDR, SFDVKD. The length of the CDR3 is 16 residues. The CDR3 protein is CATSESGTSGYNEQFF. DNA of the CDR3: TGTGCCACCAGTGAGTCCGGGACTAGCGGGTACAATGAGCAGTTCTTC.

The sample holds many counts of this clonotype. The CDR3 here is CASSLRGADEQFF. CDR3 bases: TGTGCCAGCAGCTTGAGGGGGGCGGATGAGCAGTTCTTC. The rearrangement links TRBV11-3 to TRBJ2-1, with D perhaps assigned TRBD1 or TRBD2 (6 bases each). The CDR3 covers 13 residues. V was clipped by 3 bases and J by 8 bases, with 11 bases between them. The germline V gene has CDR1 SGHNT and CDR2 YENEEA.

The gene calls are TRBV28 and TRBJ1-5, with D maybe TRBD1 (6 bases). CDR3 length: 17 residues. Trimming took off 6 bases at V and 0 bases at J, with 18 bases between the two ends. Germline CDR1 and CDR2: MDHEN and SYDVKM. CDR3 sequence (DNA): TGTGCCAGCAGCTCAACCCCCGGGACAAATAGCAATCAGCCCCAGCATTTT. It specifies CASSSTPGTNSNQPQHF.

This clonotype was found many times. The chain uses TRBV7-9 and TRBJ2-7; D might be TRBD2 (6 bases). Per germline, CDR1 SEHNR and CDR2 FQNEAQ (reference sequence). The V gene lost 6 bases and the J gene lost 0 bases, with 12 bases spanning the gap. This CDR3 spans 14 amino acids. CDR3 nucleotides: TGTGCCAGCAGTTATGAGACTAGCTCCTACGAGCAGTACTTC. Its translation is CASSYETSSYEQYF.

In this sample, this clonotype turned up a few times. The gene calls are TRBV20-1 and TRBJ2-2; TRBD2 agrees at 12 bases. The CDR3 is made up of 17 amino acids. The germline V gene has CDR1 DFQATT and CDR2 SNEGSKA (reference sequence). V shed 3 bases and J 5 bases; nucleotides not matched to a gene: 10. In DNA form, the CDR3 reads TGCAGTGCTAGTACCCTAGCGGGAGGGCCTGGAACCGGGGAGCTGTTTTTT. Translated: CSASTLAGGPGTGELFF.

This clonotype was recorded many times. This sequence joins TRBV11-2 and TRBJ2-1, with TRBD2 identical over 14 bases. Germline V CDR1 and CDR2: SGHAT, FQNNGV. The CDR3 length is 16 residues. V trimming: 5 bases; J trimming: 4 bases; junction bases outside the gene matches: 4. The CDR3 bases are TGTGCCAGCAGCCCCGGGACTAGCGGGAGATACAATGAGCAGTTCTTC. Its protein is CASSPGTSGRYNEQFF.

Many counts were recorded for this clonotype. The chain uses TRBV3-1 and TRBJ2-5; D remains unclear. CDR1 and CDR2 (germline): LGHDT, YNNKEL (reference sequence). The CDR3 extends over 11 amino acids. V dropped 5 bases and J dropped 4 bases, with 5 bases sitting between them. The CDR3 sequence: CASSGSETQYF. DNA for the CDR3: TGTGCCAGCAGCGGGTCAGAGACCCAGTACTTC.

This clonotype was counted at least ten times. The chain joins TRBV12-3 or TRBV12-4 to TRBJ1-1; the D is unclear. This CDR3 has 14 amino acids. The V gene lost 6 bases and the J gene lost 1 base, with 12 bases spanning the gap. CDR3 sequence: CASSRRNRNTEAFF. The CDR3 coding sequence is TGTGCCAGCAGCCGGAGAAACAGGAACACTGAAGCTTTCTTT.

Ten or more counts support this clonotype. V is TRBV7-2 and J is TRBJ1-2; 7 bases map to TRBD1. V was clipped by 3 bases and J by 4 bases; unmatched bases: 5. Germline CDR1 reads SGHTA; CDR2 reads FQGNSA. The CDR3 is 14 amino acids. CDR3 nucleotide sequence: TGTGCCAGCAGCTTCCCGGGACAGACCTATGGCTACACCTTC. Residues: CASSFPGQTYGYTF.

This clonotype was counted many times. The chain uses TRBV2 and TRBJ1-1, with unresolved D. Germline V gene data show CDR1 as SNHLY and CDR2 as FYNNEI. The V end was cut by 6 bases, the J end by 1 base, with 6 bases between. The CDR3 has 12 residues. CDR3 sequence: CASRGPNTEAFF. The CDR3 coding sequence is TGTGCCAGCAGAGGACCGAACACTGAAGCTTTCTTT.

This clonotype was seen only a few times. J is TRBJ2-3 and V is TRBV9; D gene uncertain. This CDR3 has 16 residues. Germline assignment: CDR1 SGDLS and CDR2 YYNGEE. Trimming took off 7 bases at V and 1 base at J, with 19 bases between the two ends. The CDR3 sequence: CASAETGSQGTDTQYF. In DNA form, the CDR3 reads TGTGCCAGCGCGGAGACGGGTTCACAAGGCACAGATACGCAGTATTTT.

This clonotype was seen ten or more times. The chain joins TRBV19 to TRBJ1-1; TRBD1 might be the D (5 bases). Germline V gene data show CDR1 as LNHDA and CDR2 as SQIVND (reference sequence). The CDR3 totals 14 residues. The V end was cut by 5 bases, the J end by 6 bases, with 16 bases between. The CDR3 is CASSQLNVGAEAFF. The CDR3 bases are TGTGCCAGTAGTCAACTTAATGTGGGGGCTGAAGCTTTCTTT.

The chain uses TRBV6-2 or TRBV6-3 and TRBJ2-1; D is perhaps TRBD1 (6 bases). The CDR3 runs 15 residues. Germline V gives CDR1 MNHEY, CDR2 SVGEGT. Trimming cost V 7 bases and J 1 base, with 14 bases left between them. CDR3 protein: CASMAGRGSYNEQFF. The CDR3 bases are TGTGCCAGCATGGCGGGCAGGGGATCCTACAATGAGCAGTTCTTC.

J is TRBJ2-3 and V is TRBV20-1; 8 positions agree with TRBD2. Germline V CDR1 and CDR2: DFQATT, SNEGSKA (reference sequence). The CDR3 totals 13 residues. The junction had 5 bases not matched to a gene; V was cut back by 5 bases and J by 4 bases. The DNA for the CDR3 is TGCAGTGCTCATAGCGGGAAGGCAGATACGCAGTATTTT. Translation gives CSAHSGKADTQYF.

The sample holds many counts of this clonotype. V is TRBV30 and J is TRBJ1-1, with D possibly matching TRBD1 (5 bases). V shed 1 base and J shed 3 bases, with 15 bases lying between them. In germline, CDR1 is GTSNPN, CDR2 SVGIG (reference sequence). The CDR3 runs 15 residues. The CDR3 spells CAWSERSGRHTEAFF. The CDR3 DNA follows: TGTGCCTGGAGTGAAAGGTCGGGACGCCACACTGAAGCTTTCTTT. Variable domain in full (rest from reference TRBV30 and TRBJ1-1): SQTIHQWPATLVQPVGSPLSLECTVEGTSNPNLYWYRQAAGRGLQLLFYSVGIGQISSEVPQNLSASRPQDRQFILSSKKLLLSDSGFYLCAWSERSGRHTEAFFGQGTRLTVV.

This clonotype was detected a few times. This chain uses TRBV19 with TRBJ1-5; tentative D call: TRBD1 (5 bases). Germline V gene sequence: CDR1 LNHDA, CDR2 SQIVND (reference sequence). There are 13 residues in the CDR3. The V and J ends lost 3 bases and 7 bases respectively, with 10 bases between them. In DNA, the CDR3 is TGTGCCAGTAGTATGGGGGGAGGACAGCCCCAGCATTTT. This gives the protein CASSMGGGQPQHF.

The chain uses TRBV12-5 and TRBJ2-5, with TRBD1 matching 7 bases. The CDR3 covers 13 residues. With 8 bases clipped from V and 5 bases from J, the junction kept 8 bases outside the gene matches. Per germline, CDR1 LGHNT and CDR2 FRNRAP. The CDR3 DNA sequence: TGTGCTAGTTCGACAGGGTTCATCGAGACCCAGTACTTC. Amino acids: CASSTGFIETQYF.

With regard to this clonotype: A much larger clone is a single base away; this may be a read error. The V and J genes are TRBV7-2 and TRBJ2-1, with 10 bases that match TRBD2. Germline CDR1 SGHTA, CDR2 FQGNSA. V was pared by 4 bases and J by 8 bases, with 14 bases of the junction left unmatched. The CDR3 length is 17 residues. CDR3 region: CASSSGGAGLAIDEQFF. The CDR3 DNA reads TGTGCCAGCAGCTCCGGAGGAGCGGGACTAGCGATAGATGAGCAGTTCTTC.

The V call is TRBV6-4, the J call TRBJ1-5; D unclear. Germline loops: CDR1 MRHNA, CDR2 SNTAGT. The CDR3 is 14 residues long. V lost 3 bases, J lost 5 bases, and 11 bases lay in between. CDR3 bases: TGTGCCAGCAGTGAGGATTACGGGGATCAGCCCCAGCATTTT. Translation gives CASSEDYGDQPQHF.

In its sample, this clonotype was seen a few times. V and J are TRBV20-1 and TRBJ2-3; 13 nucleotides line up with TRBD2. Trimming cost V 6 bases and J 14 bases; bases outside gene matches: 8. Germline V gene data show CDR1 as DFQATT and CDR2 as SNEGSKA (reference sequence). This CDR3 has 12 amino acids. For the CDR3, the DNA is TGCAGTGCCACCGGGACTAGCGGGATTTTGTATTTT. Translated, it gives CSATGTSGILYF.

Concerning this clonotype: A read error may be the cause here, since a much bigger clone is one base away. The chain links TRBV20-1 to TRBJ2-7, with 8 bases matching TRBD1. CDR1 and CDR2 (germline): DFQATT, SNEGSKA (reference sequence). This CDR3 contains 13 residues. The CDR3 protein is CSLIDRGEYERYF. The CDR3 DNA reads TGCAGTCTCATTGACAGGGGAGAATACGAGCGGTACTTC.

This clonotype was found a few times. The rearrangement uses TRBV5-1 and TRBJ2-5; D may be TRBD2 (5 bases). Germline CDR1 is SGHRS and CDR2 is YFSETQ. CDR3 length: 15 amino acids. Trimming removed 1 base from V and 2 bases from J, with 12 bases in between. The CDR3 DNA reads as TGCGCCAGCAGCTTGCGTCGACTACAACAAGAGACCCAGTACTTC. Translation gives CASSLRRLQQETQYF. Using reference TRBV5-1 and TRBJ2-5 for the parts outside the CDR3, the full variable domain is KAGVTQTPRYLIKTRGQQVTLSCSPISGHRSVSWYQQTPGQGLQFLFEYFSETQRNKGNFPGRFSGRQFSNSRSEMNVSTLELGDSALYLCASSLRRLQQETQYFGPGTRLLVL.